The clone carrying this TCR beta chain was observed a few times. TCRdb's copy holds only in-frame clones and misses some; the assay was immunoSEQ multiplex PCR. Of about 91,000 clones in the sample, about four fifths were seen once. In germline, CDR1 is MGHRA, CDR2 YSYEKL. The CDR3 has 17 amino acids. V was pared by 4 bases and J by 2 bases, with 12 bases of the junction left unmatched. This sample is drawn from a study of blood T cell repertoires in COVID-19. The sequence derives from a man in his fifties or sixties with active or convalescent COVID-19. Material for sequencing was peripheral blood. The chain links TRBV4-1 to TRBJ2-3; the match to TRBD2 covers 7 bases. CDR3 amino acids: CASSPLLAESYTDTQYF. The CDR3 bases are TGCGCCAGCAGCCCCCTCCTAGCGGAGAGTTACACAGATACGCAGTATTTT.